A selection of T cell receptor beta chains follows, all from one sample in a study of beta chain features in type 1 diabetes. Repertoires were generated with immunoSEQ multiplex PCR, while TCRdb's copy carries only in-frame clones and drops some. The sample includes approximately 600,000 clones, under 15% of them seen just once. The specimen was naive CD4+ T cells from blood. The origin of the receptors is a man between 25 and 39 years old with type 1 diabetes. Each CDR3 is given with its conserved first and last residue. Each record gives: D gene, J gene, clone size, V gene, CDR3 DNA, CDR3 protein. D genes are given only for firm matches. The size of a clone is reported for some rows only, either as once, few or many, or as a class for expanded clones.

.	TRBJ2-1	few	TRBV10-1	TGCGCCAGCAGTGAAACAGAGGAGTGGGGGCAGTTCTTC	CASSETEEWGQFF
TRBD1	TRBJ2-6	.	TRBV7-2	TGTGCCAGCAGCCCAACAGGGGGCGCTGGGGCCAACGTCCTGACTTTC	CASSPTGGAGANVLTF
.	TRBJ1-5	.	TRBV28	TGTGCCAGCAGTTCTGGTCAGCCCCAGCATTTT	CASSSGQPQHF
TRBD2	TRBJ2-3	.	TRBV6-1	TGTGCCCGCGGGGGGGTGAGCACAGATACGCAGTATTTT	CARGGVSTDTQYF
.	TRBJ2-5	few	TRBV5-8	TGTGCCAGCAGCTCCCGTCCCCCCGAGACCCAGTACTTC	CASSSRPPETQYF
.	TRBJ2-7	.	TRBV5-1	TGCGCCAGCAGCTGGGATACCTCCTACGAGCAGTACTTC	CASSWDTSYEQYF
.	TRBJ1-2	.	TRBV5-1	TGCGCCAGCAGCTTGGGCAGCTCCGATGGCTACACCTTC	CASSLGSSDGYTF
.	TRBJ1-1	.	TRBV11-3	TGTGCCAGCAGCTTAGGAGACAAGTACACTGAAGCTTTCTTT	CASSLGDKYTEAFF
.	TRBJ1-2	few	TRBV29-1	TGCAGCGCCCGGAACCCCCGGGAAGGAAGTGATGGCTACACCTTC	CSARNPREGSDGYTF
.	TRBJ1-1	few	TRBV16	TGTGCCAGCAGCCATAGCCCTGGTCGGGCTTTCTTT	CASSHSPGRAFF
.	TRBJ1-2	few	TRBV7-9	TGTGCCAGCAGCTTAAATGGAATCGGCTACACCTTC	CASSLNGIGYTF
.	TRBJ2-3	.	TRBV25-1	TGTGCCAGCAGTATGGAAATAGCCTCAGATACGCAGTATTTT	CASSMEIASDTQYF